One T cell receptor beta chain is described in this entry. The entry originates in a study of T cell clones after liver transplantation. Profiled with immunoSEQ multiplex PCR; TCRdb holds only in-frame clones, not every one. The repertoire includes some 59,000 clones, under 85% of them detected once, and around 9.7% sits in the top ten. The clonotype comes from a human patient who received a liver transplant. The T cells may partly be graft donor cells. This specimen was CD4+ T cells from blood, taken at the 22-month timepoint.

The CDR3 loop is CASSRGGVNTEAFF. The CDR3, as DNA: TGCGCCAGCAGTCGTGGGGGGGTGAACACTGAAGCTTTCTTT. The J gene is TRBJ1-1, the V gene TRBV23-1; tentative D call: TRBD1 (5 bases). TRBV23-1 qualifies as an ORF whose function is uncertain. V was pared by 4 bases and J by 0 bases, with 9 bases between. CDR3 length equals 14 residues.